What follows describes a single TCR beta chain. In the source study's methods: Reference gene primer amplification gave nucleated cell count estimates. The table came from immunoSEQ multiplex PCR; TCRdb's copy has only in-frame clones and leaves some out. V, J and clone size are those of that table, while D and trimming were read from the DNA. The table lists about 26,000 clones, roughly 90% of them singletons, with approximately 7.6% in the top ten. This sample was included in a study of blood T cell repertoires in COVID-19. The germline V and J ends were trimmed by 2 bases and 4 bases, with 9 bases remaining between them. CDR1 is SGHRS, CDR2 YFSETQ, per germline. The CDR3 is made up of 13 amino acids.

The chain uses TRBV5-1 and TRBJ2-5; D gene ambiguous. Sequencing input: peripheral blood. The receptor was derived from a human donor in a cohort sampled during active COVID-19. CDR3 bases: TGCGCCAGCAGCTTACTTTTCGCAGAGACCCAGTACTTC. It is translated as CASSLLFAETQYF.